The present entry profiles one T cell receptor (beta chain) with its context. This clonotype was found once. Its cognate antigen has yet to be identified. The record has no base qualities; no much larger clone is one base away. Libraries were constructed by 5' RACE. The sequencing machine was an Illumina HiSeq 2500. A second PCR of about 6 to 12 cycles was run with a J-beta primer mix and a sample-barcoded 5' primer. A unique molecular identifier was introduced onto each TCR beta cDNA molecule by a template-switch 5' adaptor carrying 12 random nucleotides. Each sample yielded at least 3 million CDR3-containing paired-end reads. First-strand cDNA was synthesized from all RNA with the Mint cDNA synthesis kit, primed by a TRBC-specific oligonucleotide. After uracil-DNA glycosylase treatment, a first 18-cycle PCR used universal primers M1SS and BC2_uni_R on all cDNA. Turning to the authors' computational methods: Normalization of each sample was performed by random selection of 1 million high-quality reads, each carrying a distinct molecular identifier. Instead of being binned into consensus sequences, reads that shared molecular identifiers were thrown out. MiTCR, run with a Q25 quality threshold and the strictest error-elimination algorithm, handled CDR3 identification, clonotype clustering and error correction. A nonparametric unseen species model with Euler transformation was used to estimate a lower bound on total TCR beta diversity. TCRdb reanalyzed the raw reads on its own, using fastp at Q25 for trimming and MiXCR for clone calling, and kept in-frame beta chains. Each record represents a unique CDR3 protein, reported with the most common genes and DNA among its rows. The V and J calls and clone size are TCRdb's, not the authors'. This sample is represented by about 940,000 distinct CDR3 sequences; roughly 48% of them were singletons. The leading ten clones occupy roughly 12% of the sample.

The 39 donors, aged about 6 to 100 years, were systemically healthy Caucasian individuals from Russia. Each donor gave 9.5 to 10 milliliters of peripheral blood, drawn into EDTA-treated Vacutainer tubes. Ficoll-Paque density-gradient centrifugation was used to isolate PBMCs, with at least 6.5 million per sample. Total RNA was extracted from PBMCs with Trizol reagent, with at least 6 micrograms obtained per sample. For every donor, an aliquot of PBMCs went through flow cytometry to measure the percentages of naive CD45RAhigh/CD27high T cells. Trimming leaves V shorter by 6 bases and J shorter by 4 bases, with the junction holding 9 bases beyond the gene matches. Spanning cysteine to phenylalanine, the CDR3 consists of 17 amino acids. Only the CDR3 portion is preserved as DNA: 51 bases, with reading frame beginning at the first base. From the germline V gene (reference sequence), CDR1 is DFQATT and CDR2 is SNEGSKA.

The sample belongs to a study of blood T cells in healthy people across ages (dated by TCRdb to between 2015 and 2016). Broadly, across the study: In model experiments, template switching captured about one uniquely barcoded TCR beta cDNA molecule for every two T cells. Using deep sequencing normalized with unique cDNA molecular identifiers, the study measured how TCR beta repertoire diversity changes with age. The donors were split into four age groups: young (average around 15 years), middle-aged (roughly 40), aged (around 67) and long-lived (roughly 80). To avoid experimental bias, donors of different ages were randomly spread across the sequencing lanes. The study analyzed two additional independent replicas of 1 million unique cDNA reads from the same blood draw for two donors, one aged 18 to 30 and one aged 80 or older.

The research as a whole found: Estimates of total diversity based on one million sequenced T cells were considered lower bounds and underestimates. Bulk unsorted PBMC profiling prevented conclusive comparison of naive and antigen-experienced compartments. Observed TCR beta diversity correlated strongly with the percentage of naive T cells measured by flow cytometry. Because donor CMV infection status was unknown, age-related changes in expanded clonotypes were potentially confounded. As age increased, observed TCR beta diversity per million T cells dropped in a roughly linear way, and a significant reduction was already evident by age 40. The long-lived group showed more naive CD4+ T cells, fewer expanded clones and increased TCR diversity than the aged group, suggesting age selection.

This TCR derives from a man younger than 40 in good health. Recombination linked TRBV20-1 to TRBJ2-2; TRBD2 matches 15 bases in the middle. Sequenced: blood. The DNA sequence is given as TGCAGTGCCACGGGACTAGCGGGAGGAGGGAGCACCGGGGAGCTGTTTTTT. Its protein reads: CSATGLAGGGSTGELFF.